This record concerns one T cell receptor (beta chain) sequence. Antigen specificity is unknown. Some clones are missing from TCRdb's copy, which holds only in-frame ones; the method was immunoSEQ multiplex PCR. Here the sample spans 95,000 to 150,000 clones, 80% to 90% being singletons. The data stem from a study of T cell responses to AZD1222 COVID-19 vaccine. Findings and limits, study-wide: Without day 14 samples, only post-peak T cell repertoires were studied.

V dropped 2 bases and J dropped 7 bases, with 12 bases sitting between them. The CDR3 consists of 13 residues. CDR1 and CDR2 (germline): MDHEN, SYDVKM. This TCR came from an adult in good health. The chain has TRBV28 and TRBJ2-7, with a tentative D call TRBD1 (6 bases). The sequencing used peripheral blood, collected on day 0 of AZD1222 vaccination. The CDR3 DNA reads TGTGCCAGCAGTTTAACGCGACAGGAGGAGCAGTACTTC. This encodes CASSLTRQEEQYF.